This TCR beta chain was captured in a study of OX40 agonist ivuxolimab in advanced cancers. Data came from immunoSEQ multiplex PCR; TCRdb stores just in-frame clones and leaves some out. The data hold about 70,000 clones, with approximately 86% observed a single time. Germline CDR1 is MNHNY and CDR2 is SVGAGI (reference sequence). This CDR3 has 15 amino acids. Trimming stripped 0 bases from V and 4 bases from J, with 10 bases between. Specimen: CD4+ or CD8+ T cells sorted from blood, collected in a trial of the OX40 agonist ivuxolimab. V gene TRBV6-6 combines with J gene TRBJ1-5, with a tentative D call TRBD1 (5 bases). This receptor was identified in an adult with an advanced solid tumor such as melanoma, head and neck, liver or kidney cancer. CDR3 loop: CASSYSIQENQPQHF. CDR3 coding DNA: TGTGCCAGCAGTTACTCGATACAGGAAAATCAGCCCCAGCATTTT.